This entry features one TCR beta chain sequence. Antigen specificity is unknown. This entry is derived from a study of cytomegalovirus exposure and HLA in healthy donors. General study findings and limits: A previous analysis found most TCR beta V segments productive roughly 87% or roughly 30% of the time.

With 60 Vbeta and 13 Jbeta primers, the PCR was carried out. The repertoire was sequenced with immunoSEQ multiplex PCR; TCRdb's copy has only in-frame clones and lacks some. This sample's table has around 110,000 clones. Germline V gene data show CDR1 as SEHNR and CDR2 as FQNEAQ (reference sequence). This CDR3 is built from 16 residues. Trimming took 5 bases from V and 4 from J; bases not matched to a gene: 9. The sequence derives from a young man in good health and CMV-seronegative. Material: PBMCs. The chain links TRBV7-9 to TRBJ1-1; TRBD1 aligns across 11 bases. The CDR3 DNA follows: TGTGCCAGCAGCCCATGGACAGGGGGCGCCGGCACTGAAGCTTTCTTT. Translated, it gives CASSPWTGGAGTEAFF. Looking up the rest from reference TRBV7-9 and TRBJ1-1 gives the full variable domain: DTGVSQNPRHKITKRGQNVTFRCDPISEHNRLYWYRQTLGQGPEFLTYFQNEAQLEKSRLLSDRFSAERPKGSFSTLEIQRTEQGDSAMYLCASSPWTGGAGTEAFFGQGTRLTVV.